These T cell receptor beta chains were read from a single sample in a study of blood T cells in healthy people across ages. TCRdb reprocessed the 5' RACE reads via MiXCR and lists one record per CDR3 protein. The table records roughly 1.7 million distinct CDR3 sequences, approximately 32% of them present only once. Material: blood. The receptor source for this set is a woman in her 30s in good health. Both conserved end residues are part of each CDR3.

TRBJ2-3 11 TRBV12-3/TRBV12-4 CASSVTDTEYF
TRBJ2-1 12 TRBV10-3 CAISSVGNEQFF
TRBJ2-3 14 TRBV7-2 CASSLGAKTDTQYF
TRBJ1-2 16 TRBV5-5 CASSSAGTGVNYGYTF
TRBJ2-7 14 TRBV27 CASSPRILSHEQYF
TRBJ1-2 13 TRBV7-9 CANQAVPDYGYTF
TRBJ1-2 15 TRBV3-1 CASSLPGQGARGYTF
TRBJ2-7 15 TRBV27 CASSTKRALSYEQYF
TRBJ2-3 19 TRBV20-1 CSARDLSSGRVGLRDTQYF
TRBJ1-2 16 TRBV5-6 CASSHNTGQGIYGYTF
TRBJ2-4 14 TRBV7-2 CASSSGEAWNIQYF
TRBJ2-3 15 TRBV7-9 CASSWPGLVCDTQYF
TRBJ2-7 13 TRBV20-1 CSARTGWGNEQYF
TRBJ2-1 16 TRBV6-5 CASSSPGRRAYNEQFF
TRBJ1-6 14 TRBV3-1 CASSDDNKNSPLHF
TRBJ1-1 12 TRBV6-1 CASIPLNTEAFF